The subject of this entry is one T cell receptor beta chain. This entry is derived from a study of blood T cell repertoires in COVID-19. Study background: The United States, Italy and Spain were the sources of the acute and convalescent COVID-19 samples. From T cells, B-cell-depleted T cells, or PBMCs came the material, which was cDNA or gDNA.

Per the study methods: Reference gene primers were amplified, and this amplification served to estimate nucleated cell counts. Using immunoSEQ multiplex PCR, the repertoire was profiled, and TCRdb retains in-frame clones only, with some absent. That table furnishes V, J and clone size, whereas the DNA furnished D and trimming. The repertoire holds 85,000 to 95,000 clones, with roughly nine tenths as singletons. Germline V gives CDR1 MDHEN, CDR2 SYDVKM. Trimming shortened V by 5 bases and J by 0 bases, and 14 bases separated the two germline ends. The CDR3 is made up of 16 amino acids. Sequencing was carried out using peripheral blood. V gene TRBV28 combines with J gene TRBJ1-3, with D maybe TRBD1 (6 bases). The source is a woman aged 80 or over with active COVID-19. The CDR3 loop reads CASSPGTFTSGNTIYF. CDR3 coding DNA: TGTGCCAGCAGTCCCGGGACATTCACCTCTGGAAACACCATATATTTT.